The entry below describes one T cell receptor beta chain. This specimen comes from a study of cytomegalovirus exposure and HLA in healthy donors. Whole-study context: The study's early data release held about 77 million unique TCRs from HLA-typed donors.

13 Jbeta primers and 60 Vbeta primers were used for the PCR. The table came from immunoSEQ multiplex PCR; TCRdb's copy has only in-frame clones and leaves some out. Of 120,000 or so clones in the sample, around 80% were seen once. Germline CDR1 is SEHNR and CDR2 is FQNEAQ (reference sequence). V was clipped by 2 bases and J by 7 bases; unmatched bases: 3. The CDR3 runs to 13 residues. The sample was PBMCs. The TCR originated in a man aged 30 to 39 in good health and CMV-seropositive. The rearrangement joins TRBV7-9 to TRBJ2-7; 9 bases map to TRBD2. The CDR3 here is CASSLSSGVEQYF. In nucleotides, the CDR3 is TGTGCCAGCAGCTTATCTAGCGGGGTAGAGCAGTACTTC.